This TCR beta chain was observed in a study of blood T cell repertoires in COVID-19. The CDR3 length is 16 residues. Trimming pared 1 base from V and 4 bases from J, leaving 16 bases between. Germline V gene lookup returns CDR1 SGHTA and CDR2 FQGNSA. Clones were read by immunoSEQ multiplex PCR, and TCRdb kept only the in-frame ones, dropping some. The sample holds 200,000 to 250,000 clones, 70% to 85% seen once. This sequence was found in a woman aged 80 or over with COVID-19, enrolled during active disease. The sequenced sample consisted of peripheral blood. The rearrangement uses TRBV7-2 and TRBJ1-2; perhaps TRBD1 as D (5 bases). The CDR3 nucleotides read TGTGCCAGCAGCTTAGAGTTAGGGGCTGGGCCCTATGGCTACACCTTC. Encoded protein: CASSLELGAGPYGYTF.